This T cell receptor (beta chain) is from a study of blood T cell repertoires in COVID-19. Study summary: The United States, Italy and Spain provided the acute and convalescent COVID-19 samples.

Method: immunoSEQ multiplex PCR; TCRdb's copy keeps in-frame clones and lacks some. The sample records 250,000 to 350,000 clones, approximately 85% being singletons. The sequence came from a woman in her 30s who had recovered from COVID-19. Sequencing was carried out using PBMCs or T cells enriched from blood (not recorded which).

The CDR3 loop is CASSFTGGNQPQHF. CDR3 nucleotides: TGTGCCAGCAGCTTCACAGGGGGCAATCAGCCCCAGCATTTT. V gene TRBV5-5 combines with J gene TRBJ1-5; 7 bases line up with TRBD1. V lost 2 bases and J lost 2; bases outside the gene matches: 1. The CDR3 covers 14 residues. CDR1 is SGHKS and CDR2 is YYEKEE in the germline V gene (reference sequence).